The 2 T cell receptor beta chains in this list originate from one sample, sequenced in a study of long-term antiretroviral therapy in people with HIV. The immunoSEQ assay was v3.0, run at survey level. Here immunoSEQ multiplex PCR was the method, and the copy in TCRdb shows in-frame clones only, minus some. This repertoire shows roughly 37,000 clones, roughly 78% found once; its top ten account for under 6.5%. The material was unsorted PBMCs, obtained 3.4 years after starting antiretroviral therapy. These receptors originate from a man aged 25-45 years with HIV.

V usage is TRBV15 and J usage is TRBJ2-7, with D perhaps matching TRBD1 or TRBD2 (5 bases each). This CDR3 is 14 amino acids long. Between the trimmed V and J ends, which lost 5 bases and 0 bases, there was a span of 11 bases. Germline V gives CDR1 LNHNV, CDR2 YYDKDF (reference sequence). Here the CDR3 DNA reads TGTGCCACCAGCTGGGGACGGGACTCCTACGAGCAGTACTTC. Protein sequence: CATSWGRDSYEQYF.

The chain links TRBV28 to TRBJ2-7; 7 positions match TRBD2. The germline gives CDR1 MDHEN, CDR2 SYDVKM. This CDR3 region has 16 residues. V lost 4 bases and J lost 2; bases outside the gene matches: 11. The CDR3 nucleotides read TGTGCCAGCAGTTCGGTTCCGACTAGCCCTACCTACGAGCAGTACTTC. Translation: CASSSVPTSPTYEQYF.